This T cell receptor beta chain came from a study of T cell changes during pregnancy in multiple sclerosis. The data were produced by immunoSEQ multiplex PCR, yet TCRdb's version contains in-frame clones alone and is incomplete. The sample records around 56,000 clones, about nine tenths being singletons. This CDR3 is built from 15 residues. Germline CDR1 LGHNT, CDR2 FRNRAP. J was trimmed by 3 bases and V by 5 bases; bases with no gene match: 8. This chain uses TRBV12-5 with TRBJ2-5; 8 positions agree with TRBD1. This material consisted of peripheral blood, taken in the first trimester of pregnancy. This receptor was taken from a female donor in good health, enrolled as a control in a pregnancy study. CDR3 in amino acids: CASGDDRGVEETQYF. The CDR3 DNA reads as TGTGCTAGTGGTGACGACAGGGGAGTCGAAGAGACCCAGTACTTC.